Listed below are T cell receptor beta chains from one sample, sequenced in a study of radiation and T cells in renal cell carcinoma. Sequenced by immunoSEQ multiplex PCR; TCRdb stores in-frame clones only, minus some. The table lists 120,000 or so clones, 85% to 90% of them singletons, with 5.8% in the top ten. Source: blood, taken from a patient whose treatment included radiotherapy and nephrectomy. These receptors were collected from a woman between 70 and 85 years old with renal cell carcinoma. Each CDR3 is given with its conserved first and last residue. A D gene is named only where the DNA matches it firmly. The size field is filled for only some rows; it gives once, few, many or a size class.

j_gene: TRBJ1-3; d_gene: -; len: 14; abundance: -; v_gene: TRBV28; CDR3nt: TGTGCCAGCAGTTTCCGGGGTTCTGGAAACACCATATATTTT; CDR3aa: CASSFRGSGNTIYF
j_gene: TRBJ1-1; d_gene: -; len: 16; abundance: -; v_gene: TRBV9; CDR3nt: TGTGCCAGCAGCCCCGGGATTGGCAGCAGGCTACGTGAAGCTTTCTTT; CDR3aa: CASSPGIGSRLREAFF
j_gene: TRBJ1-1; d_gene: -; len: 14; abundance: -; v_gene: TRBV14; CDR3nt: TGTGCCAGCAGCCAAGTAATGGATTTGGCTGAAGCTTTCTTT; CDR3aa: CASSQVMDLAEAFF
j_gene: TRBJ2-7; d_gene: TRBD1; len: 14; abundance: -; v_gene: TRBV5-4; CDR3nt: TGTGCCAGCAGCTTGGGGGACAGTACCTACGAGCAGTACTTC; CDR3aa: CASSLGDSTYEQYF
j_gene: TRBJ2-6; d_gene: -; len: 15; abundance: -; v_gene: TRBV18; CDR3nt: TGTGCCAGCTCACCTACAGGTCCAGGGGCCAACGTCCTGACTTTC; CDR3aa: CASSPTGPGANVLTF
j_gene: TRBJ2-5; d_gene: TRBD2; len: 13; abundance: -; v_gene: TRBV7-9; CDR3nt: TGTGCCAGCAGCTCCGGGACTAGCGAGACCCAGTACTTC; CDR3aa: CASSSGTSETQYF
j_gene: TRBJ2-7; d_gene: -; len: 13; abundance: -; v_gene: TRBV7-2; CDR3nt: TGTGCCAGCAGCACAAGACGGGGAAACGAGCAGTACTTC; CDR3aa: CASSTRRGNEQYF
j_gene: TRBJ1-5; d_gene: -; len: 14; abundance: -; v_gene: TRBV5-5; CDR3nt: TGTGCCAGCAGCCTGACACCTTTCAATCAGCCCCAGCATTTT; CDR3aa: CASSLTPFNQPQHF
j_gene: TRBJ2-7; d_gene: TRBD1; len: 14; abundance: -; v_gene: TRBV5-5; CDR3nt: TGTGCCAGCAGCTTGGTACAGGGGGCTGCCGAGCAGTACTTC; CDR3aa: CASSLVQGAAEQYF
j_gene: TRBJ2-7; d_gene: -; len: 13; abundance: -; v_gene: TRBV28; CDR3nt: TGTGCCAGCAGTTACAACAGGAGAGGCGAGCAGTACTTC; CDR3aa: CASSYNRRGEQYF
j_gene: TRBJ2-1; d_gene: -; len: 15; abundance: -; v_gene: TRBV7-3; CDR3nt: TGTGCCAGCAGCCCTACAAGGGGATTGTACAATGAGCAGTTCTTC; CDR3aa: CASSPTRGLYNEQFF
j_gene: TRBJ1-2; d_gene: TRBD1; len: 14; abundance: -; v_gene: TRBV11-2; CDR3nt: TGTGCCAGCAGCTTGTTGGACAGGGAGTATGGCTACACCTTC; CDR3aa: CASSLLDREYGYTF
j_gene: TRBJ2-7; d_gene: -; len: 16; abundance: -; v_gene: TRBV7-8; CDR3nt: TGTGCCAGCAGCTGGGGTCTTGCAGGGAGTAAATACGAGCAGTACTTC; CDR3aa: CASSWGLAGSKYEQYF
j_gene: TRBJ1-2; d_gene: -; len: 13; abundance: -; v_gene: TRBV14; CDR3nt: TGTGCCAGCAGCCTTGTCCAGGGCTATGGCTACACCTTC; CDR3aa: CASSLVQGYGYTF
j_gene: TRBJ1-5; d_gene: TRBD1; len: 15; abundance: -; v_gene: TRBV6-1; CDR3nt: TGTGCCAGCATTCGAGACAGGGCCCTCAATCAGCCCCAGCATTTT; CDR3aa: CASIRDRALNQPQHF
j_gene: TRBJ2-1; d_gene: TRBD2; len: 18; abundance: -; v_gene: TRBV7-2; CDR3nt: TGTGCCAGCAGCCCCGGGACTAGCGGGGGCGGCTCCTACAATGAGCAGTTCTTC; CDR3aa: CASSPGTSGGGSYNEQFF
j_gene: TRBJ2-3; d_gene: -; len: 14; abundance: once; v_gene: TRBV30; CDR3nt: TGTGCCTGGAGCCTCAAAGGTCAGAGGGATACGCAGTATTTT; CDR3aa: CAWSLKGQRDTQYF
j_gene: TRBJ1-5; d_gene: -; len: 14; abundance: -; v_gene: TRBV28; CDR3nt: TGTGCCAGCAGCTGGGACGGTTACAATCAGCCCCAGCATTTT; CDR3aa: CASSWDGYNQPQHF
j_gene: TRBJ2-2; d_gene: -; len: 15; abundance: -; v_gene: TRBV5-1; CDR3nt: TGCGCCAGCAGCTCCGACAGTTTGAACACCGGGGAGCTGTTTTTT; CDR3aa: CASSSDSLNTGELFF
j_gene: TRBJ2-7; d_gene: -; len: 15; abundance: -; v_gene: TRBV12-2; CDR3nt: TGTGCAAGTCGCTCGCGCCGGGACAGCGCTTGCGAGCAGTACTTC; CDR3aa: CASRSRRDSACEQYF
j_gene: TRBJ1-4; d_gene: -; len: 13; abundance: -; v_gene: TRBV9; CDR3nt: TGTGCCAGCAGCGTAGATACTCATGAAAAACTGTTTTTT; CDR3aa: CASSVDTHEKLFF
j_gene: TRBJ2-5; d_gene: TRBD2; len: 15; abundance: once; v_gene: TRBV7-7; CDR3nt: TGTGCTAGCAGCCCACGACTAGCGGGGCCAGAGACCCAGTACTTC; CDR3aa: CASSPRLAGPETQYF
j_gene: TRBJ2-5; d_gene: TRBD2; len: 15; abundance: -; v_gene: TRBV7-2; CDR3nt: TGTGCCAGCAGCCCCCACGGGGGGGCCGGGGAGACCCAGTACTTC; CDR3aa: CASSPHGGAGETQYF
j_gene: TRBJ2-5; d_gene: TRBD2; len: 17; abundance: -; v_gene: TRBV5-4; CDR3nt: TGTGCCAGCAGCCCAAGCGGGGCGGGGTTAGGGACGGAGACCCAGTACTTC; CDR3aa: CASSPSGAGLGTETQYF
j_gene: TRBJ2-7; d_gene: -; len: 14; abundance: -; v_gene: TRBV11-2; CDR3nt: TGTGCCAGCAGCTTAGCCCAGGTCTCCTACGAGCAGTACTTC; CDR3aa: CASSLAQVSYEQYF
j_gene: TRBJ1-1; d_gene: TRBD1; len: 15; abundance: -; v_gene: TRBV9; CDR3nt: TGTGCCAGCAGCCCAAGCCTAGGACAGGGTCTGGGAGCTTTCTTT; CDR3aa: CASSPSLGQGLGAFF
j_gene: TRBJ2-7; d_gene: -; len: 14; abundance: -; v_gene: TRBV10-3; CDR3nt: TGTGCCATCAATGAGCCCTTACGTCCCAACGAGCAGTACTTC; CDR3aa: CAINEPLRPNEQYF
j_gene: TRBJ2-2; d_gene: -; len: 15; abundance: -; v_gene: TRBV5-4; CDR3nt: TGTGCCAGCAGCTTCCCATCGGGGGACACCGGGGAGCTGTTTTTT; CDR3aa: CASSFPSGDTGELFF
j_gene: TRBJ2-2; d_gene: -; len: 12; abundance: few; v_gene: TRBV9; CDR3nt: TGTGCCAGCAGCCTTGACACCGGGGAGCTGTTTTTT; CDR3aa: CASSLDTGELFF
j_gene: TRBJ1-1; d_gene: TRBD1; len: 16; abundance: once; v_gene: TRBV5-6; CDR3nt: TGTGCCAGCAGCGAGGAGGGACAGGGAGGATACACTGAAGCTTTCTTT; CDR3aa: CASSEEGQGGYTEAFF
j_gene: TRBJ2-3; d_gene: TRBD2; len: 15; abundance: -; v_gene: TRBV2; CDR3nt: TGTGCCAGCAGCCTTCTAGCGGTCCACACAGATACGCAGTATTTT; CDR3aa: CASSLLAVHTDTQYF
j_gene: TRBJ2-3; d_gene: TRBD1; len: 14; abundance: -; v_gene: TRBV7-2; CDR3nt: TGTGCCAGCAGCCGGGACAGGGGAACAGATACGCAGTATTTT; CDR3aa: CASSRDRGTDTQYF
j_gene: TRBJ2-2; d_gene: TRBD2; len: 14; abundance: -; v_gene: TRBV9; CDR3nt: TGTGCCAGCAGCGTTCTAGCGGGAACCGGGGAGCTGTTTTTT; CDR3aa: CASSVLAGTGELFF
j_gene: TRBJ2-2; d_gene: -; len: 15; abundance: -; v_gene: TRBV6-6; CDR3nt: TGTGCCAGCAGTTATCCGGGATCCCGGTCCGGGGAGCTGTTTTTT; CDR3aa: CASSYPGSRSGELFF
j_gene: TRBJ1-2; d_gene: -; len: 13; abundance: -; v_gene: TRBV27; CDR3nt: TGTGCCAGCAGTTCCGGGGCTTACTATGGCTACACCTTC; CDR3aa: CASSSGAYYGYTF
j_gene: TRBJ2-7; d_gene: TRBD1; len: 14; abundance: -; v_gene: TRBV18; CDR3nt: TGTGCCAGCTCACCCGGGGACAGGGGATACGAGCAGTACTTC; CDR3aa: CASSPGDRGYEQYF
j_gene: TRBJ2-1; d_gene: TRBD1; len: 14; abundance: -; v_gene: TRBV25-1; CDR3nt: TGTGCCAGCAACACGGGACAGCCTTACAATGAGCAGTTCTTC; CDR3aa: CASNTGQPYNEQFF
j_gene: TRBJ1-4; d_gene: -; len: 13; abundance: -; v_gene: TRBV7-2; CDR3nt: TGTGCCAGCAGCTTCGACTTGAATGAAAAACTGTTTTTT; CDR3aa: CASSFDLNEKLFF
j_gene: TRBJ2-5; d_gene: TRBD2; len: 14; abundance: -; v_gene: TRBV5-1; CDR3nt: TGCGCCAGCAGCGGACGGGGGGATGAAGAGACCCAGTACTTC; CDR3aa: CASSGRGDEETQYF
j_gene: TRBJ2-7; d_gene: -; len: 13; abundance: -; v_gene: TRBV7-2; CDR3nt: TGTGCCAGCAGCTTGGACCCAGCCTACGAGCAGTACTTC; CDR3aa: CASSLDPAYEQYF
j_gene: TRBJ2-5; d_gene: -; len: 16; abundance: -; v_gene: TRBV4-3; CDR3nt: TGCGCCAGCAGCCAAGAGGTGGCTAGCGCGCAAGAGACCCAGTACTTC; CDR3aa: CASSQEVASAQETQYF
j_gene: TRBJ2-1; d_gene: TRBD1; len: 14; abundance: -; v_gene: TRBV14; CDR3nt: TGTGCCAGCAGCCCAAGGACAGGGCACAATGAGCAGTTCTTC; CDR3aa: CASSPRTGHNEQFF
j_gene: TRBJ2-6; d_gene: -; len: 15; abundance: -; v_gene: TRBV28; CDR3nt: TGTGCCAGCAGCCTACCCGGGGCTGGGGCCAACGTCCTGACTTTC; CDR3aa: CASSLPGAGANVLTF
j_gene: TRBJ1-1; d_gene: -; len: 13; abundance: -; v_gene: TRBV7-9; CDR3nt: TGTGCCAGCGAACTTTCCCTGGGCACTGAAGCTTTCTTT; CDR3aa: CASELSLGTEAFF
j_gene: TRBJ2-3; d_gene: -; len: 12; abundance: -; v_gene: TRBV2; CDR3nt: TGTGCCAGCAGTGTTGATGGTTATACGCAGTATTTT; CDR3aa: CASSVDGYTQYF
j_gene: TRBJ2-7; d_gene: -; len: 15; abundance: -; v_gene: TRBV5-6; CDR3nt: TGTGCCAGCAGCTTGGTAGGTACAGCTTCTTCCGAGCAGTACTTC; CDR3aa: CASSLVGTASSEQYF
j_gene: TRBJ2-3; d_gene: -; len: 16; abundance: -; v_gene: TRBV12-1; CDR3nt: TGTGCCAGCAGCTCGGGACTAGCGGGGGCCACAGATACGCAGTATTTT; CDR3aa: CASSSGLAGATDTQYF
j_gene: TRBJ2-6; d_gene: -; len: 15; abundance: -; v_gene: TRBV30; CDR3nt: TGTGCCTGGAGTGTACGCGGCTATGGGGCCAACGTCCTGACTTTC; CDR3aa: CAWSVRGYGANVLTF
j_gene: TRBJ2-1; d_gene: TRBD2; len: 14; abundance: -; v_gene: TRBV2; CDR3nt: TGTGCCAGCAGTGGAAGCGGGAGGAACAATGAGCAGTTCTTC; CDR3aa: CASSGSGRNNEQFF
j_gene: TRBJ1-2; d_gene: -; len: 9; abundance: -; v_gene: TRBV29-1; CDR3nt: TGCAGCTCCAGTGATGGCTACACCTTC; CDR3aa: CSSSDGYTF
j_gene: TRBJ2-2; d_gene: TRBD2; len: 15; abundance: -; v_gene: TRBV5-4; CDR3nt: TGTGCCAGCAGCTGGAGCGGGGGGGGCACCGGGGAGCTGTTTTTT; CDR3aa: CASSWSGGGTGELFF
j_gene: TRBJ2-7; d_gene: TRBD1; len: 15; abundance: -; v_gene: TRBV6-5; CDR3nt: TGTGCCAGCAGGCCCGGGACAGGGACATGGAGGGAGCAGTACTTC; CDR3aa: CASRPGTGTWREQYF
j_gene: TRBJ1-2; d_gene: -; len: 13; abundance: -; v_gene: TRBV5-1; CDR3nt: TGCGCCAGCAGCTTGGAGTCAGGCTATGGCTACACCTTC; CDR3aa: CASSLESGYGYTF
j_gene: TRBJ2-7; d_gene: -; len: 16; abundance: -; v_gene: TRBV6-5; CDR3nt: TGTGCCAGCAGTTACTCGACGTCCGGCAGGGCCTACGAGCAGTACTTC; CDR3aa: CASSYSTSGRAYEQYF
j_gene: TRBJ2-5; d_gene: TRBD1; len: 15; abundance: -; v_gene: TRBV13; CDR3nt: TGTGCCAGCAGCTTACGACAGACAGGGGAGCGGACCCAGTACTTC; CDR3aa: CASSLRQTGERTQYF
j_gene: TRBJ2-5; d_gene: TRBD1; len: 13; abundance: -; v_gene: TRBV6-1; CDR3nt: TGTGCCAGCAGAAGGGGGCAGGTAGAGACCCAGTACTTC; CDR3aa: CASRRGQVETQYF
j_gene: TRBJ1-3; d_gene: -; len: 12; abundance: -; v_gene: TRBV7-9; CDR3nt: TGTGCCAGCGGGACAAATGGAAACACCATATATTTT; CDR3aa: CASGTNGNTIYF
j_gene: TRBJ1-3; d_gene: -; len: 14; abundance: once; v_gene: TRBV6-1; CDR3nt: TGTGCCAGCAGTGAACAGGCGATTGGAAACACCATATATTTT; CDR3aa: CASSEQAIGNTIYF
j_gene: TRBJ1-1; d_gene: -; len: 8; abundance: -; v_gene: TRBV29-1; CDR3nt: TGCAGCGTTGACGAAGCTTTCTTT; CDR3aa: CSVDEAFF
j_gene: TRBJ1-1; d_gene: TRBD1; len: 16; abundance: -; v_gene: TRBV5-4; CDR3nt: TGTGCCAGCAGCTTATTAGGCAGGGGGTTGAACACTGAAGCTTTCTTT; CDR3aa: CASSLLGRGLNTEAFF